The entry below gives a single T cell receptor (beta chain) sequence along with its context. This sample is part of a study of cytomegalovirus exposure and HLA in healthy donors. With 60 Vbeta and 13 Jbeta primers, the PCR was carried out. This table comes from immunoSEQ multiplex PCR, and its TCRdb copy is limited to in-frame clones, with some not included. The data hold 79,000 or so clones, with 79% observed a single time. This CDR3 spans 16 amino acids. Per germline, CDR1 SEHNR and CDR2 FQNEAQ (reference sequence). The V gene end was trimmed by 1 base and the J gene end by 3 bases; junction bases not matched to a gene: 1.

The receptor was isolated from a woman in her thirties or forties in good health and CMV-seropositive. The V and J genes are TRBV7-9 and TRBJ2-3; 13 bases map to TRBD2. Sequences were obtained from PBMCs. As DNA, the CDR3 is TGTGCCAGCAGCTTAGGGACTAGCGGGAGTACAGATACGCAGTATTTT. It encodes CASSLGTSGSTDTQYF.